Listed below are T cell receptor beta chains from one sample, sequenced in a study of shared clonotypes between healthy human individuals. Using immunoSEQ multiplex PCR, the repertoire was profiled, and TCRdb retains in-frame clones only, with some absent. The table shows 2 million to 2.5 million clones, with 85% to 95% occurring only once. Specimen: naive CD4+ T cells from PBMCs. The receptors were sampled from a man younger than 35 in good health. Some clones in this sample may be carry-over from other donors' samples. Each CDR3 is given with its conserved first and last residue. Fields, in order: V gene, D gene, clone size, J gene, CDR3 protein, CDR3 DNA. D genes are given only for firm matches. Not all rows give a size; the values are once, few, many and, for expanded clones, a class.

v_call: TRBV6-1
d_call: -
clone_size: -
j_call: TRBJ2-3
cdr3_aa: CASSVWGADTQYF
cdr3_nt: TGTGCCAGCAGCGTATGGGGGGCAGATACGCAGTATTTT

v_call: TRBV6-1
d_call: -
clone_size: -
j_call: TRBJ1-5
cdr3_aa: CASDYQGDQPQHF
cdr3_nt: TGTGCCAGCGATTACCAGGGAGATCAGCCCCAGCATTTT

v_call: TRBV12-5
d_call: -
clone_size: -
j_call: TRBJ2-7
cdr3_aa: CASAFGQGNYEQYF
cdr3_nt: TGTGCTAGTGCGTTCGGCCAGGGGAACTACGAGCAGTACTTC

v_call: TRBV18
d_call: -
clone_size: -
j_call: TRBJ2-3
cdr3_aa: CASSPGRGGPGNTQYF
cdr3_nt: TGTGCCAGCTCACCGGGTAGGGGCGGCCCGGGAAATACGCAGTATTTT

v_call: TRBV4-3
d_call: TRBD2
clone_size: -
j_call: TRBJ2-1
cdr3_aa: CASSQDLSGIRDSYNEQFF
cdr3_nt: TGCGCCAGCAGCCAAGACCTTAGCGGGATCAGGGACTCCTACAATGAGCAGTTCTTC

v_call: TRBV5-1
d_call: -
clone_size: -
j_call: TRBJ2-3
cdr3_aa: CASSLGGISTDTQYF
cdr3_nt: TGCGCCAGCAGCTTGGGCGGGATAAGCACAGATACGCAGTATTTT

v_call: TRBV28
d_call: -
clone_size: once
j_call: TRBJ2-7
cdr3_aa: CASSSRGPISYEQYF
cdr3_nt: TGTGCCAGCAGTTCCAGAGGACCGATCTCCTACGAGCAGTACTTC

v_call: TRBV12-5
d_call: -
clone_size: -
j_call: TRBJ2-1
cdr3_aa: CASGLYYAGISYNEQFF
cdr3_nt: TGTGCTAGTGGTTTGTATTACGCGGGGATCTCCTACAATGAGCAGTTCTTC

v_call: TRBV28
d_call: TRBD1
clone_size: -
j_call: TRBJ2-5
cdr3_aa: CASRPGQGGGETQYF
cdr3_nt: TGTGCCAGCAGACCGGGACAGGGGGGTGGGGAGACCCAGTACTTC

v_call: TRBV7-9
d_call: TRBD1
clone_size: -
j_call: TRBJ2-7
cdr3_aa: CASSLSGTVSYEQYF
cdr3_nt: TGTGCCAGCAGCTTATCCGGGACAGTCTCCTACGAGCAGTACTTC

v_call: TRBV7-9
d_call: TRBD1
clone_size: -
j_call: TRBJ1-4
cdr3_aa: CAQGTGEEIEKLFF
cdr3_nt: TGTGCCCAAGGGACAGGGGAAGAGATTGAAAAACTGTTTTTT

v_call: TRBV15
d_call: TRBD1
clone_size: -
j_call: TRBJ2-7
cdr3_aa: CATNPGTGADYEQYF
cdr3_nt: TGTGCCACCAACCCCGGGACAGGGGCTGACTACGAGCAGTACTTC

v_call: TRBV10-3
d_call: -
clone_size: -
j_call: TRBJ1-3
cdr3_aa: CAISKTGISGNTIYF
cdr3_nt: TGTGCCATCAGTAAAACAGGGATCTCTGGAAACACCATATATTTT

v_call: TRBV6-5
d_call: -
clone_size: -
j_call: TRBJ1-2
cdr3_aa: CASSYEGNYGYTF
cdr3_nt: TGTGCCAGCAGTTACGAGGGTAACTATGGCTACACCTTC

v_call: TRBV4-2
d_call: -
clone_size: -
j_call: TRBJ1-5
cdr3_aa: CASSQSGRGGIGNQPQHF
cdr3_nt: TGTGCCAGCAGCCAAAGTGGACGTGGGGGGATCGGCAATCAGCCCCAGCATTTT

v_call: TRBV18
d_call: TRBD1
clone_size: -
j_call: TRBJ2-7
cdr3_aa: CASSPPLTGFPYEQYF
cdr3_nt: TGTGCCAGCTCACCACCGCTGACAGGGTTTCCCTACGAGCAGTACTTC

v_call: TRBV5-1
d_call: -
clone_size: -
j_call: TRBJ2-1
cdr3_aa: CASSLNRYNEQFF
cdr3_nt: TGCGCCAGCAGCTTGAACAGGTACAATGAGCAGTTCTTC